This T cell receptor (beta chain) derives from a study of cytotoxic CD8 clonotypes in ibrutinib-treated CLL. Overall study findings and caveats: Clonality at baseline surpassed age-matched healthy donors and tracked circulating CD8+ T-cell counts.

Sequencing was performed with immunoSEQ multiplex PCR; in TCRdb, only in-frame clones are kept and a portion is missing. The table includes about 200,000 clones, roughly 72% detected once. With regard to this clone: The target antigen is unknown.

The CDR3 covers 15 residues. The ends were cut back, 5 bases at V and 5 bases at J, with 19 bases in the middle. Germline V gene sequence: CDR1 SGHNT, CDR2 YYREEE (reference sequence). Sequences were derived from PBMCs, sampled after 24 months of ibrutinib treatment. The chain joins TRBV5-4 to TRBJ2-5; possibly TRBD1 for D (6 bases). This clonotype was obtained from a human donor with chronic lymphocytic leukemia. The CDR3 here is CASRNRDKMLETQYF. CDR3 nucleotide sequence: TGTGCCAGCAGAAACCGGGACAAGATGTTGGAGACCCAGTACTTC.